This TCR beta chain was sequenced for a study of cytotoxic CD8 clonotypes in ibrutinib-treated CLL. This clone has a single count. What it binds is unknown. Other DNA sequences of this sample code for an identical CDR3. General study points: There were few public clonotypes, and on treatment they contracted or stayed stable. Patients with sustained remission and those progressing were sampled at differing times. Clonality, elevated at ibrutinib response, dropped back toward baseline at progression.

V gave up 6 bases and J gave up 0 bases, with 5 bases separating them. CDR1 and CDR2 (germline): MNHEY, SMNVEV (reference sequence). CDR3 length: 13 amino acids. Some clones are missing from TCRdb's copy, which holds only in-frame ones; the method was immunoSEQ multiplex PCR. The sample yields approximately 280,000 clones, around 76% seen once. The clonotype originates from a human donor with chronic lymphocytic leukemia. Sample: PBMCs, taken at disease progression, from a patient treated with ibrutinib. The rearrangement links TRBV27 to TRBJ1-4; no definite D call. The CDR3 loop is CASRRATNEKLFF. The CDR3 region has the DNA TGTGCCAGCAGGAGAGCAACTAATGAAAAACTGTTTTTT.